This T cell receptor (beta chain) was identified during a study of cytomegalovirus exposure and HLA in healthy donors. Primers included in the PCR were 60 Vbeta and 13 Jbeta primers. Repertoires were generated with immunoSEQ multiplex PCR, while TCRdb's copy carries only in-frame clones and drops some. Found here are approximately 76,000 clones, 65% to 85% of them singletons; the top ten hold roughly a sixth. What was sequenced was PBMCs. The sequence was obtained from a woman aged 40 to 49 in good health and CMV-seropositive.

The CDR3 coding sequence is TGTGCCAGCAGGAGCAGGATTGAGGCTTTCTTT. As protein: CASRSRIEAFF. The chain employs TRBV6-5 and TRBJ1-1; no clear D. The CDR3 loop spans 11 amino acids. The germline V and J ends were trimmed by 6 bases and 11 bases, with 13 bases remaining between them. The germline CDR1 and CDR2 sequences are MNHEY and SVGAGI.